This paragraph covers one TCR beta chain sequence. This clone was detected only a few times. Its antigen has not been determined. Qualities for individual bases were not recorded, and no much larger clone is one base off. The library was obtained by the immunoSEQ multiplex PCR assay. For the multiplex PCR, a mixture combining 60 forward primers for TCR Vbeta segments and 13 reverse primers for TCR Jbeta segments was used. A multiplex PCR assay on genomic DNA amplified the CDR3 region of rearranged TCR beta genes. The Illumina HiSeq System was used to sequence the amplified TCR beta libraries as 87-base-pair reads. As for the authors' bioinformatics: In a later analysis, around 80 million unique TCR beta chains were counted across the approximately 620 repertoires, and around 10 million of these chains were shared by at least two donors. A nearest-neighbor algorithm error-corrected the raw reads and collapsed the reads into unique sequences, merging closely related sequences to remove PCR and sequencing errors. To assign V, D and J gene segments, CDR3 sequences were aligned to IMGT reference sequences. For a sequence to be retained, a match of at least six nucleotides to both a V gene segment and a J gene segment was required. A rearrangement counted as productive if the CDR3 had no stop codons and remained in frame with V and J, and every other rearrangement counted as non-productive. CDR3 was defined by IMGT convention, running from the second conserved V-encoded cysteine to the conserved J-encoded phenylalanine. Sequences without an unambiguous match to a single V gene segment were excluded from the earlier analysis of about 640 of the donors. An earlier analysis of around 600 of the donors classified V segments as functional when productive rearrangements were above 56.7% and as segregating when the standard deviation between donors was above 5%. A statistical classification framework was developed to diagnose cytomegalovirus status using the catalog of TCR beta chain sequences. In a later analysis, TCR nucleotide sequences were compared against IMGT/GENE-DB human TR gene sequences so that V and J genes could be assigned. Using the TCRdist pipeline, a later analysis assigned CDR3 sequences along with most-parsimonious VDJ recombination scenarios. In a later analysis, every TCR beta chain was defined by the combination of its CDR3 amino acid sequence and its V-gene family, and reads without a unique V-gene family were dropped. As a way to deal with suspected cross-contamination and a sequencing artifact, a later analysis dropped over 550 nucleotide sequences that were highly shared and had low generation probability. For each public chain, a later analysis derived a clonal expansion index from normalized ranks of inferred template counts within each repertoire. In a later analysis, generation probabilities were computed using a VDJ recombination model fitted to out-of-frame rearrangements, and the results were checked against IGoR. A later analysis scored TCR-TCR, TCR-HLA and TCR-CMV co-occurrence with hypergeometric tests, applying a repertoire-size bias correction to TCR pairs. A later analysis estimated false discovery rates by permuting HLA or CMV assignments 20 times. In a later analysis, co-occurring TCRs were grouped using DBSCAN, with TCRdist sequence similarity added in when clustering inside HLA-allele-positive subsets. For co-occurrence clustering, repertoires with fewer than 30,000 or more than 120,000 public chains were excluded, along with roughly 5 repertoires with anomalous nucleotide sharing. TCRdb retrieved this table from immuneACCESS and kept in-frame rearrangements only. Not all clones are present; in checked studies, unresolved V genes account for under half, and no reason is known for the remainder. That table supplies the V and J calls and clone size; D and trimming were determined from the DNA. The sample includes 150,000 to 200,000 clones, with around 77% observed a single time. 1.5% to 2% of the sample goes to the ten largest clones.

The sample belongs to a study of cytomegalovirus exposure and HLA in healthy donors (TCRdb year 2017). In the study overall: An earlier analysis of 587 of the donors reported approximately 270 Gb of sequence data and more than 90 million unique TCR beta sequences from roughly 200 million T cells. Alongside the repertoire data, information on donor age, sex, ethnicity and CMV serostatus was compiled. In a later genetic analysis, genome-wide SNP genotypes for about three fifths of the roughly 670 donors were used, and that subset was treated as a discovery cohort. The study was designed to test whether signatures of past pathogen exposure could be identified by cataloging public T cell receptors. About five DR-DQ haplotypes were treated as single units for association and clustering because of strong linkage in the cohort. About 330 gigabases of sequencing data and tens of millions of unique TCR sequences made up an early release that covered 640 HLA-typed donors. Across approximately 400 genotyped donors of the cohort, an average of approximately 240,000 unique TCR beta nucleotide sequences per donor were sequenced, and 15% to 20% of those sequences were non-productive. Of the 300 to 450 genotyped donors, 80% to 90% were placed in the genetic ancestry cluster associated with self-reported Caucasian donors. In a later analysis, previously published TCR beta repertoires from roughly 710 donors were re-analyzed and high-resolution HLA genotyping was added so that TCR occurrence patterns could be studied. The number of donors typed differed by locus, with about 629-640 for A, B, C, DRB1 and DQB1, roughly 520 for DQA1, 600 to 610 for DPA1, and around 450 for DPB1. Rather than using new phenotypic data, the later analysis identified candidate immune exposures from TCR beta sequences and from how often those sequences occurred across donors. The study used immunosequencing to profile the T cell repertoires of more than 650 subjects and linked those repertoires to cytomegalovirus serostatus. A separate validation cohort of approximately 130 different subjects was used in addition to the 666-subject first cohort. Every discovery cohort repertoire had been produced on one sequencing platform. To predict cytomegalovirus infection status, the study combined high-throughput TCR immunosequencing, statistical association of individual TCRs with disease status, and machine learning. To decide whether each TCR beta V gene segment behaved as functional or pseudogenic, an earlier analysis of some 580 of the donors relied on high-throughput TCR beta sequencing. Class I and class II HLA loci were covered by the typing at four-digit resolution. Broader findings and caveats from the paper: A later analysis found that most CMV-associated TCR beta chains appeared HLA-restricted, with HLA associations seemingly driven largely by CMV exposure. Because some donors lacked HLA typing at each locus, the association tests relied only on the typed subset. Specific HLA alleles were associated with 15,000 to 20,000 TCR beta sequences at a false discovery rate of 0.05 in a later analysis. According to a later analysis, parvovirus B19, influenza, CMV and Epstein-Barr virus appeared linked to several top co-occurrence clusters. A further reported finding was that TCR beta sequences accurately predicted the HLA-A and HLA-B alleles for most subjects in the first cohort. The presence/absence analyses assumed that sequencing depth was roughly uniform across donors, and that assumption may not be true. According to a later genetic analysis, donors in an Asian-associated ancestry cluster had fewer N-insertions in productive TCRs than the roughly 700-donor mean. In a later genetic analysis, a missense DCLRE1C variant was associated with V-gene and J-gene trimming of TCR beta chains, and the association was replicated in an independent cohort. A cluster of highly shared sequence variants was judged likely to represent a technical artifact of the sequencing pipeline. Assigning TCR associations to individual alleles was difficult when HLA alleles, especially DR and DQ, strongly co-occurred. A few of the identified cytomegalovirus-associated TCR beta chains were confirmed in vitro to be specific for cytomegalovirus antigens. Because counts were too low, about 17 rarely observed V segments, including chromosome 9 orphons, were excluded from the earlier analysis of several hundred of the donors. For the cohort, immune exposure information was limited to CMV serostatus. In this cohort, only TCR beta chains were sequenced, and detectable features were limited by the absence of alpha or paired-chain data. The classifier was reported to diagnose cytomegalovirus status with high specificity and sensitivity in both the original and validation cohorts. Some IMGT-functional V segments, including TRBV6-2 and TRBV6-3, could not be distinguished by the 87-base-pair reads and were therefore excluded. Most TCR sequences were seen in very few donors, while some public TCRs were found in many individuals. According to a later analysis, TCR association rates differed among HLA loci, with DRB1 alleles showing the most associated TCRs and HLA-C alleles showing the fewest. Broadly in line with IMGT annotations, most TCR beta V segments showed up in productive rearrangements about 87% or about 30% of the time in an earlier analysis of about 500 of the donors. Compared with equally common non-associated chains, HLA-associated TCR beta chains in a later analysis were more clonally expanded and had lower generation probabilities. The authors suggested that the approach could potentially be extended to other disease states and immunological phenotypes. A total of fewer than 200 TCR beta chains were listed by the study as associated with cytomegalovirus. Linkage disequilibrium might explain the correlated functional status among segregating V segments, but an unknown experimental factor could not be excluded.

The germline ends are 9 bases apart after V is trimmed by 3 bases and J by 7 bases. The germline V gene (reference sequence) gives CDR1 as LNHDA and CDR2 as SQIVND. The CDR3 covers 13 residues, taking in both the cysteine and the phenylalanine. CDR3 DNA is the only sequence kept; it has 39 bases, read in frame from the first base. The cohort consisted of some 730 healthy bone marrow donors. At the time of sampling, every cohort member was nominally healthy, though immune exposures that went unrecorded were likely present. The donor was CMV seronegative and belonged to the group of 350 or so seronegative cohort members. Each donor provided a peripheral blood sample, and peripheral blood mononuclear cells were used for TCR beta sequencing. The Qiagen DNeasy Blood Extraction Kit was used to extract genomic DNA from the blood cell samples.

Recombination linked TRBV19 to TRBJ1-4; the D gene lacks a confident call. The sample taken for sequencing was PBMCs. This receptor was identified in a woman aged 30 to 39 in good health and CMV-seronegative. The CDR3 region: CASSIPAGEKLFF. In nucleotides, the sequence is TGTGCCAGTAGTATTCCCGCAGGTGAAAAACTGTTTTTT. The full variable domain, with segments outside the CDR3 supplied by the reference TRBV19 and TRBJ1-4 proteins, appears as DGGITQSPKYLFRKEGQNVTLSCEQNLNHDAMYWYRQDPGQGLRLIYYSQIVNDFQKGDIAEGYSVSREKKESFPLTVTSAQKNPTAFYLCASSIPAGEKLFFGSGTQLSVL.